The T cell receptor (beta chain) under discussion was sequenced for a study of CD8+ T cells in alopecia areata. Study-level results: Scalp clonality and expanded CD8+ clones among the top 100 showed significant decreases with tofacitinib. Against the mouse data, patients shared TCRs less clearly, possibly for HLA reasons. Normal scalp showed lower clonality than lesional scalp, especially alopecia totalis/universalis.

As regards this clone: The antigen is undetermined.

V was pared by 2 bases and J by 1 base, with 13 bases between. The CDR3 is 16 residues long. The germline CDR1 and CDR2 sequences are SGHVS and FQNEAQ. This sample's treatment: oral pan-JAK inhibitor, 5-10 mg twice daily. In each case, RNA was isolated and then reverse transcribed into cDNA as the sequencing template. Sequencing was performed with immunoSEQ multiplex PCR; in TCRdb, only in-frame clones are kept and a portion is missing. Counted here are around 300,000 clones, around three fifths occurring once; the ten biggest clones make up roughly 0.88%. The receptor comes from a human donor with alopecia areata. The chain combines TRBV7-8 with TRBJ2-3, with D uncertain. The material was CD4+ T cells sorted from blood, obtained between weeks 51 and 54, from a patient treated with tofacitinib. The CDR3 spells CASSLRWRWGTDTQYF. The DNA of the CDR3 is TGTGCCAGCAGCTTAAGGTGGCGATGGGGCACAGATACGCAGTATTTT. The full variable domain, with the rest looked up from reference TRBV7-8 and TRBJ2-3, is GAGVSQSPRYKVAKRGQDVALRCDPISGHVSLFWYQQALGQGPEFLTYFQNEAQLDKSGLPSDRFFAERPEGSVSTLKIQRTQQEDSAVYLCASSLRWRWGTDTQYFGPGTRLTVL.